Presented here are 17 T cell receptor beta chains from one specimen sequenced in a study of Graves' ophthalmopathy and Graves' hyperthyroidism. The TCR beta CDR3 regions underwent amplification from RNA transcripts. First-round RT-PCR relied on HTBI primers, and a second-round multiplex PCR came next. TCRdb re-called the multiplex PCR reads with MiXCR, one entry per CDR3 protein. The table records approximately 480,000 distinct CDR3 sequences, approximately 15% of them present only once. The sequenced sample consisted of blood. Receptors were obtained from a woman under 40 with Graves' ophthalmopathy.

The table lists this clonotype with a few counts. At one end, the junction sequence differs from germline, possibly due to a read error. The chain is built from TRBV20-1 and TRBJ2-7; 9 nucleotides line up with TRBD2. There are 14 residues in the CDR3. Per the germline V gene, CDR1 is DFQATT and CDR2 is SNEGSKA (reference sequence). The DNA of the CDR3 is TGCAGTGCAAGAGGTTTAGCGGGAGTAGGTGAGCAGTACTTC. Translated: CSARGLAGVGEQYF.

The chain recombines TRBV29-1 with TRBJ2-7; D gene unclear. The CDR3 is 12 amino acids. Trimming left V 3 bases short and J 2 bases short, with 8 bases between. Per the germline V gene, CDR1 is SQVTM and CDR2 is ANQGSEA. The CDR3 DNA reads TGCAGCGTTGAGTTCAATACCTACGAGCAGTACTTC. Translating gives CSVEFNTYEQYF.

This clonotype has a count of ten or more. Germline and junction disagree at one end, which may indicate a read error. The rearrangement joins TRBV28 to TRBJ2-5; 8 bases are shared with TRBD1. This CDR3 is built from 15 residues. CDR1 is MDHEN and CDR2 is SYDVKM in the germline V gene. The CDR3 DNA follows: TGTGCCAGCAGTTCCAGGACAGGGCCGAAAGAGACCAAGTACTTC. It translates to CASSSRTGPKETKYF.

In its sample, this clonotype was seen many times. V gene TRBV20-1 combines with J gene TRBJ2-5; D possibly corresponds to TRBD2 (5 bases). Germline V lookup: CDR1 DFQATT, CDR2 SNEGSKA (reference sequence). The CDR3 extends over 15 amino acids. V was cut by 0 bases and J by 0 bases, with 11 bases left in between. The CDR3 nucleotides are TGCAGTGCTAGAGATGAGGCGCGGGACCAAGAGACCCAGTACTTC. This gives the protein CSARDEARDQETQYF.

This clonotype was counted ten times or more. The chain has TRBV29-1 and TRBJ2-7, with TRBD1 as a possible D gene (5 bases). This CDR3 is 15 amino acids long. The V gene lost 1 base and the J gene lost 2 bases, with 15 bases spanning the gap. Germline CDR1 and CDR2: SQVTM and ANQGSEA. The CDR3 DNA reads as TGCAGCGTTGAAGGGGCAGGGTACGAAACCTACGAGCAGTACTTC. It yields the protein CSVEGAGYETYEQYF.

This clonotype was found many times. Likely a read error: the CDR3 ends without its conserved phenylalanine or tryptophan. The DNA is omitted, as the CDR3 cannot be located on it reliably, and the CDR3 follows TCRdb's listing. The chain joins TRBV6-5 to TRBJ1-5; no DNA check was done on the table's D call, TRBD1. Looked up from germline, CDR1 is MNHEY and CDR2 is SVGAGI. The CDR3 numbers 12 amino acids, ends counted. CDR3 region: CASSYAGQGLHQ.

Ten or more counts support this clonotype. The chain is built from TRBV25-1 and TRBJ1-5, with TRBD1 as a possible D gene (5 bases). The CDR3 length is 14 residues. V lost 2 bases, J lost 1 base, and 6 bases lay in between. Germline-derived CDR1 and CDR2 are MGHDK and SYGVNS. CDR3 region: CASSEAGSNQPQHF. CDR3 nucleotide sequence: TGTGCCAGCAGTGAAGCAGGGAGCAATCAGCCCCAGCATTTT.

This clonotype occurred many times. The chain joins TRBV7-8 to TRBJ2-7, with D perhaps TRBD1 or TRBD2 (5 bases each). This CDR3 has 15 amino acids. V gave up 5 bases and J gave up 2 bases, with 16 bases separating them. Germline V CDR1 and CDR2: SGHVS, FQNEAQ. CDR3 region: CASSRPGRNPYEQYF. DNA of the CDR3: TGTGCCAGCAGCCGCCCAGGGAGAAATCCCTACGAGCAGTACTTC.

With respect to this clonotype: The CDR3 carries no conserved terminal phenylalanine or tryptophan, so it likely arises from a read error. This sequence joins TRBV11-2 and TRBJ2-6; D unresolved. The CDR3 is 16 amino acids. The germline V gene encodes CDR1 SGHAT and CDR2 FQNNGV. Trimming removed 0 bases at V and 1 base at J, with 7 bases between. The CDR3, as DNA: TGTGCCAGCAGCTTAGACCCCGCTTCTGGGGCCAACGTCCTGACTGTC. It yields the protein CASSLDPASGANVLTV.

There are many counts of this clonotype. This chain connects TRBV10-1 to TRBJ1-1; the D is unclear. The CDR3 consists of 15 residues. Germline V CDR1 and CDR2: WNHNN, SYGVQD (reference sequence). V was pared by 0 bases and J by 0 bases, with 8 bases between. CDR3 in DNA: TGCGCCAGCAGTGAGTCTGGCACGCTGAACACTGAAGCTTTCTTT. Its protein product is CASSESGTLNTEAFF.

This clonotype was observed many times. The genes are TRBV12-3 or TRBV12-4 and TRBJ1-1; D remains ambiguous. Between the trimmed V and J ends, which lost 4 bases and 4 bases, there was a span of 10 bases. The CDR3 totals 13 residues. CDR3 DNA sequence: TGTGCCAGCAGTTCGAGTGGACTCACTGAAGCTTTCTTT. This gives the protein CASSSSGLTEAFF.

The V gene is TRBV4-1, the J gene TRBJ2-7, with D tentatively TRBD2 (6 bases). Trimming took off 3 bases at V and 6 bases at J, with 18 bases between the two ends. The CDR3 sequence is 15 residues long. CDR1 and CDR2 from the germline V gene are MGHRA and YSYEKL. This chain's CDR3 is CASSQGLLGGVEQYF. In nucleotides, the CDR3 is TGCGCCAGCAGCCAGGGTCTATTAGGAGGGGTCGAGCAGTACTTC.

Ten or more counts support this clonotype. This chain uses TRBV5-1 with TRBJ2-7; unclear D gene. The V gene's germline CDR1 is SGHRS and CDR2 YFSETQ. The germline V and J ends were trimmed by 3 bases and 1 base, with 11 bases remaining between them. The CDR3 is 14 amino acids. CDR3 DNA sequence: TGCGCCAGCAGCTATACTGACATTTCCTACGAGCAGTACTTC. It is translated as CASSYTDISYEQYF.

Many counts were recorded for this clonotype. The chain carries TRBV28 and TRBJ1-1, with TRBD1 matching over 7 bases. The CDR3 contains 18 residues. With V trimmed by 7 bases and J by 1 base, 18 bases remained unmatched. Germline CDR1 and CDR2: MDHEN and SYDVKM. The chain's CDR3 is CASTSRGKGGVGNTEAFF. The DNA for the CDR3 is TGTGCCAGCACTTCCCGCGGTAAAGGGGGCGTGGGGAACACTGAAGCTTTCTTT.

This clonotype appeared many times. CDR3 coding DNA: TGTGCCAGCGGCAGGGTAAGCACTGAAGCTTTCTTT. It is translated as CASGRVSTEAFF. The chain couples TRBV7-8 to TRBJ1-1; D is possibly TRBD1 (5 bases). V was pared by 8 bases and J by 4 bases, with 11 bases between. Germline-derived CDR1 and CDR2 are SGHVS and FQNEAQ. This CDR3 has 12 residues.

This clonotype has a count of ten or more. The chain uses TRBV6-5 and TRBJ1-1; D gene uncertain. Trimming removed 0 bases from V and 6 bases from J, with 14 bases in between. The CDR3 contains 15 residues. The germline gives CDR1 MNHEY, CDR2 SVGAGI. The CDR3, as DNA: TGTGCCAGCAGTTACTCTCGGGTGGGAACGTCTGAAGCTTTCTTT. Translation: CASSYSRVGTSEAFF.

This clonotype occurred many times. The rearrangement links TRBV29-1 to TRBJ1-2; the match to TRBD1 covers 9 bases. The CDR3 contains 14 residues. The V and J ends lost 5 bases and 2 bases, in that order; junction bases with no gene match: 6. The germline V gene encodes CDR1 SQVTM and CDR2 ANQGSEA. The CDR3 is CSVSGTGRNYGYTF. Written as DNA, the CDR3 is TGCAGCGTTTCCGGGACAGGGAGGAACTATGGCTACACCTTC.